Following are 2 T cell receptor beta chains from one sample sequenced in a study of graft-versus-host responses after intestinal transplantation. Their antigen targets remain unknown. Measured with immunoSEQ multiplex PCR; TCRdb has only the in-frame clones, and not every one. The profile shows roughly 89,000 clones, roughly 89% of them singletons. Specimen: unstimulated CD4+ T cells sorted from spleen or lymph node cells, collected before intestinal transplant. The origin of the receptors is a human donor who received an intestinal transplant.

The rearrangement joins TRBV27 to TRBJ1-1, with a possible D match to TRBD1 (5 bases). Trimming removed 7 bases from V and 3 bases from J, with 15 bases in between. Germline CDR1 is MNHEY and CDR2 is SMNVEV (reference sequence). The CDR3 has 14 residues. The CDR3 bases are TGTGCCAGCACCACTAACCAGGGTTACACTGAAGCTTTCTTT. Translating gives CASTTNQGYTEAFF.

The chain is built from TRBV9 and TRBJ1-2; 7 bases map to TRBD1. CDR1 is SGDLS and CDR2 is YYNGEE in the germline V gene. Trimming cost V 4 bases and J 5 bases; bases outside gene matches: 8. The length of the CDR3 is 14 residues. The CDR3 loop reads CASSPISGGYGYTF. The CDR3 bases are TGTGCCAGCAGCCCTATCTCAGGGGGGTATGGCTACACCTTC.